The clone carrying this T cell receptor beta chain occurred many times. This sample was included in a study of T-cell reconstitution after alpha-beta-depleted transplantation in children. Trimming removed 5 bases from V and 8 bases from J; junction bases left unmatched: 5. This CDR3 is 13 amino acids long. The TCRbeta library was prepared with unique molecular identifiers. TCRdb re-called the PCR reads through MiXCR, storing one row per CDR3 protein. The sample includes about 400,000 distinct CDR3 sequences, about an eighth of them seen just once. The source is a human donor who donated a stem cell graft to a child with Fanconi anemia. The chain recombines TRBV12-3 or TRBV12-4 with TRBJ2-4; TRBD1 matches 8 bases. The sample was PBMCs, taken from the stem cell graft. The CDR3 nucleotides read TGTGCCAGCAGTGTAGACAGGGGAGACATTCAGTACTTC. Its protein is CASSVDRGDIQYF.